This T cell receptor (beta chain) was captured by sequencing in a study of identical twins. Whole-study results and caveats: The study found weaker excess twin sharing in beta out-of-frame sequences.

Using its own MiXCR run on the 5' RACE reads, TCRdb lists one record per CDR3 protein. Among about 530,000 distinct CDR3 sequences listed, around 15% were seen once. This CDR3 region has 15 residues. Trimming removed 3 bases at V and 2 bases at J, with 15 bases between. Germline values: CDR1 DFQATT, CDR2 SNEGSKA (reference sequence). Of note for this clonotype: Its specificity is unknown.

These same data were also listed under a study on yellow fever vaccine responses in identical twins.

Input material: CD4+ T cells sorted from blood. J is TRBJ2-3 and V is TRBV20-1, with a weak D call TRBD2 (5 bases). The source of this sequence is a woman under 30 in good health. As DNA, the CDR3 is TGCAGTGCTAGTGCGGCGGGCAATCCCACAGATACGCAGTATTTT. Translated: CSASAAGNPTDTQYF.